Shown below are 12 T cell receptor beta chains from a single sample sequenced in a study of shared clonotypes between healthy human individuals. TCRdb's copy holds only in-frame clones and misses some; the assay was immunoSEQ multiplex PCR. The sample records about 1 million clones, roughly 70% being singletons. The sequencing sample was made of memory CD4+ T cells sorted from blood. The subset denotes: CD45RA-negative fraction. The receptors were gathered from a man younger than 30 in good health.

This chain links TRBV2 with TRBJ1-1; D not certain. This CDR3 region has 16 residues. Germline assignment: CDR1 SNHLY and CDR2 FYNNEI. Trimming shortened V by 6 bases and J by 1 base, and 18 bases separated the two germline ends. The CDR3 DNA follows: TGTGCCAGCAGCCCTACCTCTGTGATGGCGAACACTGAAGCTTTCTTT. The encoded protein is CASSPTSVMANTEAFF.

The chain carries TRBV6-6 and TRBJ1-5; maybe TRBD1 (6 bases). The CDR3 length is 15 residues. CDR1 and CDR2 from the germline V gene are MNHNY and SVGAGI (reference sequence). V gave up 11 bases and J gave up 2 bases, with 19 bases separating them. The CDR3 sequence is CAGGGTGFGNQPQHF. In DNA, the CDR3 is TGTGCCGGAGGGGGAACAGGGTTTGGCAATCAGCCCCAGCATTTT.

This clone was counted a single time. The chain carries TRBV19 and TRBJ2-1; 9 nucleotides align to TRBD2. Trimming took 3 bases from V and 4 from J; bases not matched to a gene: 4. CDR3 length: 15 residues. The V gene's germline CDR1 is LNHDA and CDR2 SQIVND (reference sequence). The CDR3 protein is CASSILAGMYNEQFF. CDR3 bases: TGTGCCAGTAGTATTCTAGCGGGGATGTACAATGAGCAGTTCTTC.

The gene calls are TRBV6-1 and TRBJ2-7, with 8 nucleotides matching TRBD1. CDR1 and CDR2 (germline): MNHNS, SASEGT. V was clipped by 9 bases and J by 1 base; unmatched bases: 11. The CDR3 extends over 15 amino acids. The CDR3 protein is CASDVAGGFSYEQYF. DNA of the CDR3: TGTGCCAGTGATGTAGCAGGGGGCTTTTCCTACGAGCAGTACTTC.

CDR3: CASSHPIAQKDEQFF. The CDR3 DNA is TGCGCCAGCAGCCACCCGATAGCCCAGAAGGATGAGCAGTTCTTC. V gene TRBV4-1 combines with J gene TRBJ2-1; D remains ambiguous. The CDR3 sequence is 15 residues long. Per the germline V gene, CDR1 is MGHRA and CDR2 is YSYEKL. Trimming pared 3 bases from V and 8 bases from J, leaving 17 bases between.

This clone was observed once. V is TRBV4-1 and J is TRBJ2-1; 13 bases are shared with TRBD2. J lost 9 bases, V lost 1 base, and 6 bases had no gene match. This CDR3 contains 16 residues. The germline V gene has CDR1 MGHRA and CDR2 YSYEKL. CDR3: CASSQGTSGSRGEQFF. CDR3 sequence (DNA): TGCGCCAGCAGCCAAGGGACTAGCGGGAGTAGGGGTGAGCAGTTCTTC.

This sequence joins TRBV5-1 and TRBJ2-2; TRBD2 aligns across 7 bases. The CDR3 extends over 14 amino acids. Germline V CDR1 and CDR2: SGHRS, YFSETQ. The V gene end was trimmed by 4 bases and the J gene end by 6 bases; junction bases not matched to a gene: 6. CDR3 sequence (DNA): TGCGCCAGCAGCACGGGGAGGGAATCCGGGGAGCTGTTTTTT. Residues: CASSTGRESGELFF.

With respect to this clone: The sample holds other DNA sequences that translate to the same CDR3. This chain joins TRBV7-9 and TRBJ2-3; D gene ambiguous. V dropped 1 base and J dropped 0 bases, with 8 bases sitting between them. The CDR3 covers 15 residues. The germline V gene has CDR1 SEHNR and CDR2 FQNEAQ (reference sequence). DNA for the CDR3: TGTGCCAGCAGCTTAGGTTTGGGGAGCACAGATACGCAGTATTTT. Amino acids: CASSLGLGSTDTQYF. Full variable domain (outside the CDR3, taken from reference TRBV7-9 and TRBJ2-3): DTGVSQNPRHKITKRGQNVTFRCDPISEHNRLYWYRQTLGQGPEFLTYFQNEAQLEKSRLLSDRFSAERPKGSFSTLEIQRTEQGDSAMYLCASSLGLGSTDTQYFGPGTRLTVL.

Points on this clone: Additional DNA sequences in this sample encode the identical CDR3. Here the CDR3 reads CASSPMGHEQYF. The DNA of the CDR3 is TGTGCCAGCTCACCTATGGGGCACGAGCAGTACTTC. The rearrangement links TRBV18 to TRBJ2-7, with a possible D match to TRBD1 (5 bases). This CDR3 has 12 residues. V gave up 3 bases and J gave up 5 bases, with 8 bases separating them. CDR1 is KGHSH, CDR2 LQKENI, per germline.

V and J are TRBV4-1 and TRBJ2-3; D perhaps matches TRBD2 (6 bases). V was clipped by 2 bases and J by 5 bases, with 20 bases between them. Germline CDR1 MGHRA, CDR2 YSYEKL. The CDR3 contains 17 residues. CDR3 bases: TGCGCCAGCAGCCAAAAATACTACGGGAGAGACGGAGATACGCAGTATTTT. Protein product: CASSQKYYGRDGDTQYF.

J is TRBJ1-4 and V is TRBV6-1, with D tentatively TRBD1 (5 bases). CDR1 is MNHNS, CDR2 SASEGT, per germline. CDR3 size: 14 residues. V lost 6 bases and J 4 bases, leaving 12 bases between the germline ends. The CDR3 loop reads CASRTGAYNEKLFF. DNA for the CDR3: TGTGCCAGCAGAACAGGAGCTTATAATGAAAAACTGTTTTTT.

The chain carries TRBV14 and TRBJ2-4; D unresolved. Germline CDR1 is SGHDN and CDR2 is FVKESK. Deletions cut 1 base from V and 0 bases from J, with 10 bases between. CDR3 length: 16 amino acids. The CDR3 DNA reads TGTGCCAGCAGCCAAGGGAGCTTTCTAGCCAAAAACATTCAGTACTTC. This codes for CASSQGSFLAKNIQYF. The complete variable domain, with remaining parts taken from reference TRBV14 and TRBJ2-4, reads EAGVTQFPSHSVIEKGQTVTLRCDPISGHDNLYWYRRVMGKEIKFLLHFVKESKQDESGMPNNRFLAERTGGTYSTLKVQPAELEDSGVYFCASSQGSFLAKNIQYFGAGTRLSVL.